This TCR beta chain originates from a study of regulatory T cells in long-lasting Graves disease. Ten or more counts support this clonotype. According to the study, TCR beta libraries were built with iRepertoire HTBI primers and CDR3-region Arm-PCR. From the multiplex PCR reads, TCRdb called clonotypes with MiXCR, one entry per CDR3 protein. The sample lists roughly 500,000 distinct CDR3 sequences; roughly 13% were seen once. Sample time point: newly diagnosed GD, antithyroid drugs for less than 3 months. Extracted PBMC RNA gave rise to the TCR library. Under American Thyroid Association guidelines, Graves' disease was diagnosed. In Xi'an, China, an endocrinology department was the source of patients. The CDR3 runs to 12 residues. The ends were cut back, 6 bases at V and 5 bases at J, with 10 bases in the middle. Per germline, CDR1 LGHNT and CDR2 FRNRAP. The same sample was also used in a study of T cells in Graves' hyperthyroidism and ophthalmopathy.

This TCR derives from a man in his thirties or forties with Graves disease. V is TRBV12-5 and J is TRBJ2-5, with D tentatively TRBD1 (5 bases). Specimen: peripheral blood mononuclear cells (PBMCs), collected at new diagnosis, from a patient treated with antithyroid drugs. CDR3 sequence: CASGQGKETQYF. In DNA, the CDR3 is TGTGCTAGTGGGCAGGGTAAGGAGACCCAGTACTTC.